This paragraph covers one T cell receptor beta chain sequence. Its antigen is still unknown. Base qualities are not provided; no much larger clone lies one nucleotide away. This entry belongs to a study of T-cell reconstitution after alpha-beta-depleted transplantation in children (dated by TCRdb to between 2015 and 2016). Context from the whole study: Using TCR repertoire profiling, the study quantitatively followed how T-cell immune reconstitution unfolded in children after TCRalphabeta/CD19-depleted allogeneic hematopoietic cell transplantation. General conclusions and limits of the study: The apparently early recovery of alphabetaT-cell counts about two months after transplant reportedly depended on only several hundred rapidly expanded clones that came from non-depleted graft cells. Over the following months the frequencies of hyperexpanded clones went down, and after one year T-cell counts and TCRbeta diversity were mostly credited to newly produced T cells. The high TCRbeta diversity at day 60 in some patients was ascribed to recipient T cells and intrathymic progenitors that had survived conditioning.

There are 16 amino acids in the CDR3, from cysteine to phenylalanine inclusive. Only CDR3 DNA is held: 48 bases, read in frame from base 1. Trimming takes 5 bases off V and 5 bases off J; junction bases not matched to a gene: 12. Reading the germline V gene (reference sequence) gives CDR1 LNHDA and CDR2 SQIVND. The treatment or condition tag for this specimen amounts to: allogeneic hematopoietic cell transplantation with graft depleted of TCRalphabeta T cells and CD19 B cells. TCRalphabeta/CD19-depleted allogeneic hematopoietic cell grafts were given to the transplant recipients, all of whom were children. Receptors were amplified or captured by PCR. For sequencing, an Illumina HiSeq 2500 was employed. Molecular barcoding was employed in the preparation of TCR libraries, with unique molecular identifiers being used to normalize TCRbeta repertoire quantification. The public reads were reprocessed in TCRdb via fastp at Q25 and MiXCR, keeping in-frame beta chains. CDR3 protein duplicates are merged, each entry listing the most common genes and DNA. This sample lists hundreds of thousands of distinct CDR3 sequences; under 20% were detected once. In total, the top ten clones hold roughly 5% of the sample.

This specimen was PBMCs, mostly from graft donor cells, taken 360 days after TCRalphabeta/CD19-depleted stem cell transplant. This receptor chain uses TRBV19 and TRBJ2-1; 7 bases in the junction line up with TRBD2. The TCR sequence derives from a male patient younger than 18 who had a stem cell transplant for acute lymphoblastic leukemia, so the T cells may come from the graft donor. At the DNA level, the sequence is TGTGCCAGTAGTTCGTGGGGGAGGGCCGGGAACAATGAGCAGTTCTTC. Its amino acids are CASSSWGRAGNNEQFF.